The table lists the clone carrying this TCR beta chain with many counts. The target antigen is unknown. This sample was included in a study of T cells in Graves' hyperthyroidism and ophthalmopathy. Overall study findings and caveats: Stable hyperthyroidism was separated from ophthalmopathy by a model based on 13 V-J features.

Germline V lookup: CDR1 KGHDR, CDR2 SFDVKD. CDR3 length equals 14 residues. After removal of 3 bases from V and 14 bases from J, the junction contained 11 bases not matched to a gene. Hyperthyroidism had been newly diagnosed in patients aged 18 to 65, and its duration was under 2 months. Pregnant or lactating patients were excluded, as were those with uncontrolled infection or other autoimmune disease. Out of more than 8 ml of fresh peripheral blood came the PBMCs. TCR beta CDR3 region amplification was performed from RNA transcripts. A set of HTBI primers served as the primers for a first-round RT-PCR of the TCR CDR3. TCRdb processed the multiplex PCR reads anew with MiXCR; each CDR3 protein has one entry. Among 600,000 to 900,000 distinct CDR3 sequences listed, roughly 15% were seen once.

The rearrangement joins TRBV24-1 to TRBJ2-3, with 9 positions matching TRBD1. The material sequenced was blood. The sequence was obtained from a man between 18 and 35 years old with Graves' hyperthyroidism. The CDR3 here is CATSDPTGTGSLYF. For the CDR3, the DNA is TGTGCCACCAGTGATCCAACCGGGACAGGGTCCCTGTATTTT.